These 15 T cell receptor beta chains were all obtained from the same sample, sequenced in a study of blood T cell repertoires in COVID-19. The table came from immunoSEQ multiplex PCR; TCRdb's copy has only in-frame clones and leaves some out. This table holds 180,000 or so clones, roughly four fifths found once. The specimen sequenced was peripheral blood. The receptors were gathered from a woman aged 40 to 50 with COVID-19, enrolled during active disease.

The chain recombines TRBV19 with TRBJ1-2; D may be TRBD1 (5 bases). V lost 6 bases, J lost 4 bases, and 15 bases lay in between. CDR1 and CDR2 (germline): LNHDA, SQIVND (reference sequence). The CDR3 has 14 residues. The CDR3 bases are TGTGCCAGTAGCTCGACAGTTTTCCCCTATGGCTACACCTTC. Protein sequence: CASSSTVFPYGYTF.

V and J are TRBV11-3 and TRBJ2-2, with D maybe TRBD2 (6 bases). Trimming took off 4 bases at V and 5 bases at J, with 14 bases between the two ends. Germline CDR1 SGHNT, CDR2 YENEEA. The CDR3 spans 15 residues. For the CDR3, the DNA is TGTGCCAGCAGCTGGAGCCGGGCGGGGACCGGGGAGCTGTTTTTT. As protein: CASSWSRAGTGELFF. The variable domain in full, with the rest retrieved from reference TRBV11-3 and TRBJ2-2, is EAGVVQSPRYKIIEKKQPVAFWCNPISGHNTLYWYLQNLGQGPELLIRYENEEAVDDSQLPKDRFSAERLKGVDSTLKIQPAELGDSAVYLCASSWSRAGTGELFFGEGSRLTVL.

The V call is TRBV11-2, the J call TRBJ2-1, with TRBD2 matching 9 bases. This CDR3 comprises 16 residues. Per the germline V gene, CDR1 is SGHAT and CDR2 is FQNNGV. With 2 bases clipped from V and 4 bases from J, the junction kept 6 bases outside the gene matches. DNA of the CDR3: TGTGCCAGCAGCTTATCGGCGGGAGGGCTTTACAATGAGCAGTTCTTC. Translating it yields CASSLSAGGLYNEQFF.

The chain employs TRBV11-3 and TRBJ2-3; TRBD2 is a possible D gene (5 bases). With 1 base removed from V and 6 bases from J, the gap between germline ends came to 17 bases. Germline values: CDR1 SGHNT, CDR2 YENEEA. There are 16 residues in the CDR3. CDR3: CASSLAGLEGSDTQYF. CDR3 nucleotides: TGTGCCAGCAGCTTAGCGGGCCTCGAGGGTTCGGATACGCAGTATTTT.

The V and J genes are TRBV28 and TRBJ2-3; 8 nucleotides line up with TRBD2. Germline CDR1 and CDR2: MDHEN and SYDVKM. Losses at the gene ends were 6 bases for V and 11 bases for J; bases not matched to a gene: 7. This CDR3 region has 12 residues. The CDR3 reads CASRSGTSLQYF. The CDR3 DNA reads TGTGCCAGCAGGTCCGGGACTAGTCTGCAGTATTTT. Full variable domain (outside the CDR3, taken from reference TRBV28 and TRBJ2-3): DVKVTQSSRYLVKRTGEKVFLECVQDMDHENMFWYRQDPGLGLRLIYFSYDVKMKEKGDIPEGYSVSREKKERFSLILESASTNQTSMYLCASRSGTSLQYFGPGTRLTVL.

The chain uses TRBV19 and TRBJ1-5; no firm D call. Germline CDR1 LNHDA, CDR2 SQIVND (reference sequence). This CDR3 is built from 15 residues. V was shortened by 6 bases and J by 3 bases, with 15 bases between the two germline ends. CDR3: CASSPRSPDNQPQHF. The CDR3, as DNA: TGTGCCAGTAGCCCCCGGTCCCCCGACAATCAGCCCCAGCATTTT.

V usage is TRBV19 and J usage is TRBJ2-2; tentatively, D is TRBD2 (6 bases). The V end lost 11 bases, the J end lost 6 bases, and 16 bases lay between the germline ends. Germline CDR1 is LNHDA and CDR2 is SQIVND (reference sequence). The CDR3 consists of 13 residues. In DNA, the CDR3 is TGTGCCGTAGCCCCCCTAGCGTCCGGGGAGCTGTTTTTT. Translated, it gives CAVAPLASGELFF.

The chain combines TRBV14 with TRBJ1-1; D remains ambiguous. Between the trimmed V and J ends, which lost 1 base and 4 bases, there was a span of 7 bases. CDR1 is SGHDN, CDR2 FVKESK, per germline. The CDR3 runs 13 residues. The CDR3 loop reads CASSQGPITEAFF. CDR3 nucleotide sequence: TGTGCCAGCAGCCAAGGTCCTATCACTGAAGCTTTCTTT.

CDR3 coding DNA: TGTGCCAGTACGACTAGCGGGAGTTATGAGCAGTTCTTC. It yields the protein CASTTSGSYEQFF. V and J are TRBV3-1 (or the pseudogene TRBV3-2) and TRBJ2-1, with 12 nucleotides matching TRBD2. V lost 9 bases to trimming and J lost 8 bases; unmatched junction nucleotides: 5. CDR3 size: 13 residues. Germline CDR1 reads LGHDT; CDR2 reads YNNKEL (reference sequence).

J is TRBJ2-7 and V is TRBV27, with 8 nucleotides matching TRBD2. This CDR3 is built from 14 residues. V was clipped by 4 bases and J by 0 bases; unmatched bases: 2. CDR1 and CDR2 from the germline V gene are MNHEY and SMNVEV (reference sequence). CDR3 bases: TGTGCCAGCAGTTACGGGACTAGCTCCTACGAGCAGTACTTC. It yields the protein CASSYGTSSYEQYF.

The chain couples TRBV5-1 to TRBJ2-2; 9 bases are shared with TRBD2. The CDR3 has 16 residues. Germline V CDR1 and CDR2: SGHRS, YFSETQ. V was clipped by 5 bases and J by 4 bases; unmatched bases: 9. CDR3 nucleotides: TGCGCCAGCAGTCAAAGCGCTAGCGGGACCACCGGGGAGCTGTTTTTT. Encoded protein: CASSQSASGTTGELFF.

In nucleotides, the CDR3 is TGTGCCAGCAGCGCCGTGGACAGGTTTGGGGCCAACGTCCTGACTTTC. Residues: CASSAVDRFGANVLTF. The V call is TRBV9, the J call TRBJ2-6; TRBD1 matches at 7 bases. The J segment lost 3 bases and the V segment lost 3 bases, leaving 6 bases of the junction unmatched. The CDR3 runs to 16 residues. Germline V gene sequence: CDR1 SGDLS, CDR2 YYNGEE.

This chain links TRBV5-1 with TRBJ2-2, with no clear D. CDR1 and CDR2 from the germline V gene are SGHRS and YFSETQ. The CDR3 contains 13 residues. V lost 4 bases and J 3 bases, leaving 7 bases between the germline ends. The CDR3 DNA sequence: TGCGCCAGCAGCACGACTGACACCGGGGAGCTGTTTTTT. Protein sequence: CASSTTDTGELFF. Supplemented by reference TRBV5-1 and TRBJ2-2, the full variable domain reads KAGVTQTPRYLIKTRGQQVTLSCSPISGHRSVSWYQQTPGQGLQFLFEYFSETQRNKGNFPGRFSGRQFSNSRSEMNVSTLELGDSALYLCASSTTDTGELFFGEGSRLTVL.

The gene calls are TRBV5-4 and TRBJ2-5; 9 bases match TRBD1. The length of the CDR3 is 14 residues. Trimming cost V 4 bases and J 5 bases; bases outside gene matches: 6. CDR1 and CDR2 from the germline V gene are SGHNT and YYREEE (reference sequence). In nucleotides, the CDR3 is TGTGCCAGCAGCAGGGACAGGGCCGGGGAGACCCAGTACTTC. Amino acids: CASSRDRAGETQYF.

Concerning this clone: This same CDR3 is encoded by further DNA sequences in the sample. The rearrangement joins TRBV5-1 to TRBJ2-5, with D possibly being TRBD2 (5 bases). CDR3 length equals 14 residues. The V gene's germline CDR1 is SGHRS and CDR2 YFSETQ. V lost 0 bases and J lost 4, with 10 bases in between. CDR3 protein: CASSLDREGETQYF. For the CDR3, the DNA is TGCGCCAGCAGCTTGGACCGGGAAGGAGAGACCCAGTACTTC.